A single sample is the source of the 20 T cell receptor beta chains below, sequenced in a study of blood T cells in healthy people across ages. Primers used in a second PCR of about 6 to 11 cycles were a sample-barcoded 5' primer and a J-beta primer mix. One entry per CDR3 protein, called by TCRdb with MiXCR from the 5' RACE reads. The sample records just over 800,000 distinct CDR3 sequences, about 62% being singletons. Sequenced sample: blood. Source of these receptors: a man between 25 and 39 years old in good health.

J is TRBJ2-7 and V is TRBV29-1, with a possible D match to TRBD1 (6 bases). V was cut by 4 bases and J by 3 bases, with 16 bases left in between. The CDR3 is 14 amino acids. Germline loops: CDR1 SQVTM, CDR2 ANQGSEA. CDR3 protein: CSVGQDSGLYEQYF. For the CDR3, the DNA is TGCAGCGTTGGACAGGACAGCGGACTCTACGAGCAGTACTTC.

The gene calls are TRBV2 and TRBJ2-5; TRBD1 matches 8 bases. Matching the DNA end better, TRBJ2-7 makes the J call doubtful. Per germline, CDR1 SNHLY and CDR2 FYNNEI. The CDR3 is 13 amino acids. The CDR3, as DNA: TGTGCCAGCAGGGGACAGGTATTCTACGAGCAGTACTTC. Its protein product is CASRGQVFYEQYF.

This clonotype was found once. The V call is TRBV7-2, the J call TRBJ2-1; maybe TRBD2 (6 bases). Germline values: CDR1 SGHTA, CDR2 FQGNSA. V was cut by 5 bases and J by 1 base, with 15 bases left in between. The CDR3 sequence is 16 residues long. For the CDR3, the DNA is TGTGCCAGCAGCCCGCGGAGGGGAGGTTCCTACAATGAGCAGTTCTTC. Encoded protein: CASSPRRGGSYNEQFF.

The chain combines TRBV10-3 with TRBJ1-1, with D possibly TRBD1 on 5 matching bases. The ends were cut back, 7 bases at V and 1 base at J, with 13 bases in the middle. The CDR3 runs to 14 residues. Germline values: CDR1 ENHRY, CDR2 SYGVKD. The CDR3 nucleotides are TGTGCCATCATAGGGGACGGAGGGAACACTGAAGCTTTCTTT. This sequence encodes CAIIGDGGNTEAFF.

The chain carries TRBV29-1 and TRBJ1-5; D may be TRBD1 (6 bases). V was cut by 4 bases and J by 4 bases, with 11 bases left in between. CDR3 length: 13 residues. Germline CDR1 SQVTM, CDR2 ANQGSEA. For the CDR3, the DNA is TGCAGCGTTGCGGATCAGGGGAATCAGCCCCAGCATTTT. It specifies CSVADQGNQPQHF.

This sequence joins TRBV27 and TRBJ2-2; weak D call: TRBD2 (7 bases). The CDR3 totals 15 residues. Germline lookup yields CDR1 MNHEY and CDR2 SMNVEV (reference sequence). V lost 5 bases and J lost 6, with 16 bases in between. In nucleotides, the CDR3 is TGTGCCAGCAGTCAAACGGGGGGCCGGGCCGGGGAGCTGTTTTTT. It codes for CASSQTGGRAGELFF.

The V call is TRBV7-2, the J call TRBJ2-7; no definite D call. V dropped 1 base and J dropped 5 bases, with 15 bases sitting between them. CDR1 and CDR2 from the germline V gene are SGHTA and FQGNSA. The CDR3 has 15 amino acids. CDR3 bases: TGTGCCAGCAGCTTAGATCATGGGGAAATCAACGAGCAGTACTTC. Translation gives CASSLDHGEINEQYF.

The DNA of the CDR3 is TGTGCCAGCAGCCAGACCGGGACAGGGGGCAATGGCTACACCTTC. Translating gives CASSQTGTGGNGYTF. The chain combines TRBV4-2 with TRBJ1-2; 12 positions match TRBD1. The V and J ends lost 3 bases and 6 bases, in that order; junction bases with no gene match: 5. Germline V gene lookup returns CDR1 LGHNA and CDR2 YNFKEQ. The CDR3 contains 15 residues.

This chain uses TRBV7-9 with TRBJ1-2; tentative D call: TRBD1 (5 bases). CDR1 SEHNR and CDR2 FQNEAQ come from the germline V gene (reference sequence). There are 14 residues in the CDR3. Trimming took 5 bases from V and 3 from J, leaving 13 bases between them. The CDR3 region is CASSRGVRDYGYTF. The DNA of the CDR3 is TGTGCCAGCAGCCGTGGCGTCAGGGACTATGGCTACACCTTC.

This clonotype was detected only once. V gene TRBV12-3 or TRBV12-4 combines with J gene TRBJ2-3; 7 nucleotides line up with TRBD1. This CDR3 comprises 16 residues. The trim removed 6 bases at V and 0 bases at J, leaving 9 bases unmatched. This chain's CDR3 is CASRTRGGSSTDTQYF. The CDR3 DNA reads TGTGCCAGCAGAACACGAGGGGGCTCCAGCACAGATACGCAGTATTTT.

This chain uses TRBV7-2 with TRBJ2-4; 8 bases agree with TRBD2. The DNA end favors TRBJ2-5, so the J call may be wrong. Germline assignment: CDR1 SGHTA and CDR2 FQGNSA. CDR3 length: 16 residues. CDR3 nucleotide sequence: TGTGCCAGCAGCGCCCGGCGGGGGGCGGCATCAGAGACCCAGTACTTC. Amino acids: CASSARRGAASETQYF.

This clonotype has a handful of counts. V usage is TRBV29-1 and J usage is TRBJ2-7; 9 positions agree with TRBD1. TRBJ2-5 explains the end of the DNA better; the J call may be wrong. The CDR3 is 13 residues long. Per germline, CDR1 SQVTM and CDR2 ANQGSEA. In DNA form, the CDR3 reads TGCAGCGTTTCTGACAGGGGGATAGAGACCCAGTACTTC. Protein product: CSVSDRGIETQYF.

Only a few counts were recorded for this clonotype. The CDR3 DNA follows: TGTGCCAGCAGCTTAGCCAACACAGATACGCAGTATTTT. This translates into CASSLANTDTQYF. J is TRBJ2-3 and V is TRBV7-2, with D uncertain. The V gene's germline CDR1 is SGHTA and CDR2 FQGNSA. V gave up 0 bases and J gave up 2 bases, with 3 bases separating them. The CDR3 is made up of 13 amino acids.

The chain combines TRBV28 with TRBJ1-4, with 7 bases lining up with TRBD1. The V and J ends lost 6 bases and 8 bases, in that order; junction bases with no gene match: 9. Per the germline V gene, CDR1 is MDHEN and CDR2 is SYDVKM. The CDR3 sequence is 14 residues long. CDR3 in DNA: TGTGCCAGCAGCCTTACAGGGGAAAGGGAAAAACTGTTTTTT. Amino acid sequence: CASSLTGEREKLFF.

The table lists this clonotype with a count of one. The J gene is TRBJ2-3, the V gene TRBV20-1, with 8 bases lining up with TRBD2. V gave up 2 bases and J gave up 2 bases; unmatched junction bases: 6. The CDR3 is 15 amino acids. The V gene's germline CDR1 is DFQATT and CDR2 SNEGSKA (reference sequence). The CDR3 DNA reads TGCAGTGCTAGAAAAGCGGGGGCCTCCACAGATACGCAGTATTTT. Protein product: CSARKAGASTDTQYF.

The chain carries TRBV9 and TRBJ2-5; D is ambiguous. Trimming shortened V by 0 bases and J by 2 bases, and 14 bases separated the two germline ends. This CDR3 comprises 16 residues. The germline gives CDR1 SGDLS, CDR2 YYNGEE. The DNA of the CDR3 is TGTGCCAGCAGCGTAGGGGCAGTGGGCTTACAAGAGACCCAGTACTTC. Translated, it gives CASSVGAVGLQETQYF.

The rearrangement joins TRBV28 to TRBJ2-6; D is perhaps TRBD2 (5 bases). The CDR3 is 16 residues long. Trimming pared 3 bases from V and 3 bases from J, leaving 12 bases between. Germline CDR1 is MDHEN and CDR2 is SYDVKM. CDR3 sequence reads: CASSLVPGYGANVLTF. In DNA form, the CDR3 reads TGTGCCAGCAGTTTGGTTCCGGGGTATGGGGCCAACGTCCTGACTTTC.

This chain uses TRBV20-1 with TRBJ1-5, with D hard to call. Trimming took 8 bases from V and 2 from J, leaving 10 bases between them. Germline loops: CDR1 DFQATT, CDR2 SNEGSKA (reference sequence). The CDR3 is 12 amino acids. DNA for the CDR3: TGCAGTACTCGACGGCGCAATCAGCCCCAGCATTTT. The encoded protein is CSTRRRNQPQHF.

The chain employs TRBV5-1 and TRBJ2-7; TRBD2 is a possible D gene (6 bases). CDR3 length: 15 residues. Germline CDR1 reads SGHRS; CDR2 reads YFSETQ. V lost 0 bases, J lost 6 bases, and 16 bases lay in between. The CDR3: CASSLESGGFGEQYF. In nucleotides, the CDR3 is TGCGCCAGCAGCTTGGAATCAGGAGGGTTTGGCGAGCAGTACTTC.

This rearrangement joins TRBV7-6 to TRBJ2-3; TRBD2 aligns across 7 bases. Losses at the gene ends were 5 bases for V and 0 bases for J; bases not matched to a gene: 8. The CDR3 totals 16 residues. Germline V gene data show CDR1 as SGHVS and CDR2 as FNYEAQ. CDR3 in DNA: TGTGCCAGCAGCCGACTAGCTTCGGTGAGCACAGATACGCAGTATTTT. As protein: CASSRLASVSTDTQYF.